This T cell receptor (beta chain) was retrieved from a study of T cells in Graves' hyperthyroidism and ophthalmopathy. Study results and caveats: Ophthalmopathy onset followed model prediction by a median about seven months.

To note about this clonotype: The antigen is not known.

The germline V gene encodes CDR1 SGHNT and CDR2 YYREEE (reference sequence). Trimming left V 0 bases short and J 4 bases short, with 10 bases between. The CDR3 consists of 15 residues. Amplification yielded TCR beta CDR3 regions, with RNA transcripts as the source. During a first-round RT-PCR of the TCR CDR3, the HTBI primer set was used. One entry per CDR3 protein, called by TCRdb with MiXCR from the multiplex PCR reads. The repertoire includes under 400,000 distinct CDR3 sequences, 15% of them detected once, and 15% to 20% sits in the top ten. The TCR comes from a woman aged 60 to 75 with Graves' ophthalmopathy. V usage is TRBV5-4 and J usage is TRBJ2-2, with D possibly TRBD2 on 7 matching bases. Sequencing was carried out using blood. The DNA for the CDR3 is TGTGCCAGCAGCTTGGTCGGGGGGCTCACCGGGGAGCTGTTTTTT. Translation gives CASSLVGGLTGELFF.